These 8 T cell receptor beta chains were sequenced from one sample in a study of cytomegalovirus exposure and HLA in healthy donors. PCR primers comprised 60 Vbeta and 13 Jbeta primers. Assay: immunoSEQ multiplex PCR; the TCRdb copy retains only in-frame clones and omits some. The table records approximately 130,000 clones, 65% to 80% of them present only once. Sequencing used PBMCs. The receptor set was obtained from a man in his late teens or twenties in good health and CMV-seropositive.

The genes are TRBV25-1 and TRBJ2-2; the match to TRBD1 covers 8 bases. CDR3 length equals 14 residues. J gave up 6 bases and V 4 bases, and 4 bases lay outside the gene matches. Germline assignment: CDR1 MGHDK and CDR2 SYGVNS. The CDR3 DNA is TGTGCCAGCAGTGGTCAGGGGGCATCCGGGGAGCTGTTTTTT. Its protein product is CASSGQGASGELFF. Looking up the rest from reference TRBV25-1 and TRBJ2-2 gives the full variable domain: EADIYQTPRYLVIGTGKKITLECSQTMGHDKMYWYQQDPGMELHLIHYSYGVNSTEKGDLSSESTVSRIRTEHFPLTLESARPSHTSQYLCASSGQGASGELFFGEGSRLTVL.

The chain employs TRBV29-1 and TRBJ2-7; TRBD1 aligns across 9 bases. Germline V CDR1 and CDR2: SQVTM, ANQGSEA. The length of the CDR3 is 15 residues. The ends lost 6 bases at V and 6 bases at J; junction bases unmatched: 15. CDR3 DNA: TGCAGCGTCGGTCTTACCGGGACAGGGACGAGCGAGCAGTACTTC. It translates to CSVGLTGTGTSEQYF.

The chain recombines TRBV7-6 with TRBJ2-1; 9 bases match TRBD2. The germline CDR1 and CDR2 sequences are SGHVS and FNYEAQ. The CDR3 has 18 amino acids. The V segment lost 5 bases and the J segment 3 bases; nucleotides outside the gene matches: 14. CDR3 DNA: TGTGCCAGCAGCCTCCACACGGCTAGCGGGACGAACTACAATGAGCAGTTCTTC. Its protein product is CASSLHTASGTNYNEQFF.

The chain has TRBV28 and TRBJ2-1, with D possibly being TRBD2 (5 bases). The CDR3 is 13 residues long. The germline V gene has CDR1 MDHEN and CDR2 SYDVKM. Trimming pared 1 base from V and 7 bases from J, leaving 8 bases between. The DNA for the CDR3 is TGTGCCAGCAGTTTATCATCGGGAAATGAGCAGTTCTTC. This encodes CASSLSSGNEQFF.

This clone appeared once. J is TRBJ1-2 and V is TRBV29-1, with D uncertain. CDR3 length equals 10 residues. The V end was cut by 7 bases, the J end by 8 bases, with 11 bases between. Germline V CDR1 and CDR2: SQVTM, ANQGSEA. The CDR3 DNA sequence: TGCAGCGCCGGGGATCGGGGCTACACCTTC. Amino acids: CSAGDRGYTF.

The chain links TRBV6-5 to TRBJ2-5, with D uncertain. The CDR3 extends over 11 amino acids. Germline V gene sequence: CDR1 MNHEY, CDR2 SVGAGI. V lost 7 bases to trimming and J lost 4 bases, with 7 bases between them. The CDR3 nucleotides read TGTGCCAGCACCTTCTCAGAGACCCAGTACTTC. This gives the protein CASTFSETQYF.

In this sample, this clone turned up a few times. The V and J genes are TRBV2 and TRBJ2-7; TRBD2 agrees at 10 bases. The germline CDR1 and CDR2 sequences are SNHLY and FYNNEI. Germline trimming cut 4 bases from V and 1 base from J; bases unmatched to any gene: 1. CDR3 length: 14 residues. The CDR3 sequence is CASSGSGRSYEQYF. As DNA, the CDR3 is TGTGCCAGCAGTGGTAGCGGGAGGTCCTACGAGCAGTACTTC.

This clone was observed once. The CDR3 nucleotides read TGCAGCGTGCAGGGGACAGGGGGCTTCTCGGGAAGGACTAGCGGGAGCCAGAGCTACAATGAGCAGTTCTTC. It translates to CSVQGTGGFSGRTSGSQSYNEQFF. The chain is built from TRBV29-1 and TRBJ2-1; the D gene is possibly TRBD2 (13 bases). The CDR3 is 24 amino acids. The germline V gene encodes CDR1 SQVTM and CDR2 ANQGSEA. Deletions cut 6 bases from V and 3 bases from J, with 45 bases between.